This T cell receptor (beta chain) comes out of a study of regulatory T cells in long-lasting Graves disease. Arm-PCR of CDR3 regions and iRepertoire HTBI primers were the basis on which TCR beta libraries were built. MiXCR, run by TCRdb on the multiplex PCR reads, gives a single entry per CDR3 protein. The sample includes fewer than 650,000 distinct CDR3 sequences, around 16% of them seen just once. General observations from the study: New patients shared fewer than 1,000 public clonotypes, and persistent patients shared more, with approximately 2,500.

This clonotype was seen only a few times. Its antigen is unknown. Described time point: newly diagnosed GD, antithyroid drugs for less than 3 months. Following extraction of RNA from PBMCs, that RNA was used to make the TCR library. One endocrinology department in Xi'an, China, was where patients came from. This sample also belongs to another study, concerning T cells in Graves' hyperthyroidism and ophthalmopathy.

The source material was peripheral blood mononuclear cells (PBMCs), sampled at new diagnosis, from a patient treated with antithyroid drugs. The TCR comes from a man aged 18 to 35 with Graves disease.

The CDR3 sequence is CASSLPTSGVAYNEQFF. The CDR3 bases are TGTGCCAGCAGCTTACCAACTAGCGGGGTGGCCTACAATGAGCAGTTCTTC. The chain employs TRBV7-9 and TRBJ2-1; TRBD2 matches at 10 bases. Unmatched junction bases numbered 6, after V lost 2 bases and J lost 2 bases. Germline V CDR1 and CDR2: SEHNR, FQNEAQ (reference sequence). There are 17 residues in the CDR3.